This T cell receptor (beta chain) was sequenced during a study of blood T cell repertoires in COVID-19. TCRdb's copy holds only in-frame clones and misses some; the assay was immunoSEQ multiplex PCR. Of about 120,000 clones in the sample, approximately 80% are singletons; the top ten hold more than 9%. Input material: peripheral blood. This clonotype originated in a human donor in a cohort sampled during active COVID-19.

The CDR3 protein is CASKLSGRTGELFF. DNA of the CDR3: TGTGCCAGCAAACTTAGCGGGAGAACCGGGGAGCTGTTTTTT. The chain combines TRBV7-2 with TRBJ2-2; 9 positions match TRBD2. The J segment lost 5 bases and the V segment lost 7 bases, leaving 5 bases of the junction unmatched. The germline V gene has CDR1 SGHTA and CDR2 FQGNSA. CDR3 length: 14 amino acids.